The 2 T cell receptor beta chains below all came from one sample that was sequenced in a study of blood T cell repertoires in COVID-19. Libraries were prepared by immunoSEQ multiplex PCR; TCRdb keeps only in-frame clonotypes and omits some of them. The top ten clones hold roughly 18% of a sample with under 150,000 clones, approximately 86% of them seen once. The sequenced sample consisted of peripheral blood. The receptors stem from a woman in her fifties or sixties who had recovered from COVID-19.

V is TRBV29-1 and J is TRBJ1-5; 7 bases are shared with TRBD1. The CDR3 is 13 amino acids. Germline assignment: CDR1 SQVTM and CDR2 ANQGSEA. V lost 6 bases, J lost 4 bases, and 6 bases stayed unmatched. The CDR3 nucleotides read TGCAGCGTACGACAGGGCTTAAATCAGCCCCAGCATTTT. It encodes CSVRQGLNQPQHF.

This chain joins TRBV6-5 and TRBJ1-3; possible D gene TRBD1, 5 bases. The ends were cut back, 6 bases at V and 2 bases at J, with 11 bases in the middle. CDR3 length equals 14 residues. Germline-derived CDR1 and CDR2 are MNHEY and SVGAGI. Written as DNA, the CDR3 is TGTGCCAGCAGAGACCCGGGGGCTGGAAACACCATATATTTT. Its translation is CASRDPGAGNTIYF.